The 21 T cell receptor beta chains reported below all come from one sample, sequenced in a study of CD8 T cells in ankylosing spondylitis. TCRdb independently ran MiXCR on the 5' RACE reads; one entry per CDR3 protein. The sample includes approximately 190,000 distinct CDR3 sequences, 13% of them seen just once. The sample comprised blood, either unsorted or a sorted T cell fraction (not recorded which). The origin of the receptors is a female donor with ankylosing spondylitis or in good health (not recorded which).

This clonotype turned up a few times. The CDR3 loop reads CASSFRGLGRTEAFF. CDR3 sequence (DNA): TGTGCCAGCAGCTTTCGGGGGCTAGGCCGCACTGAAGCTTTCTTT. The chain is built from TRBV5-6 and TRBJ1-1; weak D call: TRBD1 (6 bases). CDR3 size: 15 residues. CDR1 and CDR2 from the germline V gene are SGHDT and YYEEEE. V dropped 2 bases and J dropped 4 bases, with 15 bases sitting between them.

The rearrangement uses TRBV12-3 or TRBV12-4 and TRBJ2-4; 8 bases line up with TRBD1. The CDR3 totals 14 residues. V lost 5 bases and J lost 7; bases outside the gene matches: 7. The CDR3: CASSRGQGSNIQYF. CDR3 nucleotide sequence: TGTGCCAGCAGTCGTGGACAGGGTTCGAACATTCAGTACTTC.

This clonotype was picked up many times. V is TRBV28 and J is TRBJ1-1; D is ambiguous. There are 11 residues in the CDR3. Per germline, CDR1 MDHEN and CDR2 SYDVKM. V was clipped by 2 bases and J by 11 bases, with 9 bases between them. This CDR3 is CASSLGETAFF. Here the CDR3 DNA reads TGTGCCAGCAGTTTAGGGGAGACGGCTTTCTTT.

Only a few counts were recorded for this clonotype. J is TRBJ2-4 and V is TRBV5-6; TRBD1 might be the D (5 bases). The CDR3 contains 14 residues. With 5 bases removed from V and 5 bases from J, the gap between germline ends came to 14 bases. Germline assignment: CDR1 SGHDT and CDR2 YYEEEE. CDR3: CASRFAGRENIQYF. Written as DNA, the CDR3 is TGTGCCAGCAGGTTCGCCGGCAGGGAAAACATTCAGTACTTC.

This clonotype was detected many times. V is TRBV29-1 and J is TRBJ1-3, with a weak D call TRBD1 (6 bases). The CDR3 is 16 residues long. CDR1 is SQVTM and CDR2 is ANQGSEA in the germline V gene. The ends were cut back, 6 bases at V and 0 bases at J, with 18 bases in the middle. The DNA of the CDR3 is TGCAGCGTCGAGACAAGGGGGGATTTCTCTGGAAACACCATATATTTT. Encoded protein: CSVETRGDFSGNTIYF.

This clonotype was counted ten times or more. The V and J genes are TRBV27 and TRBJ1-3, with D perhaps matching TRBD1 (6 bases). CDR1 and CDR2 (germline): MNHEY, SMNVEV (reference sequence). The CDR3 consists of 17 residues. V was shortened by 5 bases and J by 3 bases, with 20 bases between the two germline ends. CDR3 loop: CASSPSGAAQYGNTIYF. The CDR3 bases are TGTGCCAGCAGTCCATCAGGGGCCGCACAGTATGGAAACACCATATATTTT.

This clonotype was counted ten times or more. The V and J genes are TRBV5-1 and TRBJ2-1, with 7 bases identical to TRBD2. The junction had 5 bases not matched to a gene; V was cut back by 5 bases and J by 0 bases. The germline V gene encodes CDR1 SGHRS and CDR2 YFSETQ. The CDR3 extends over 15 amino acids. The CDR3 reads CASSPRDYSYNEQFF. CDR3 nucleotide sequence: TGCGCCAGCAGTCCCCGGGACTACTCCTACAATGAGCAGTTCTTC.

This CDR3 is CASRSGSVRETQYF. The CDR3 nucleotides are TGTGCCAGTAGATCGGGGTCTGTTAGAGAGACCCAGTACTTC. This chain uses TRBV19 with TRBJ2-5, with D perhaps TRBD2 (5 bases). The V and J ends lost 6 bases and 4 bases respectively, with 15 bases between them. The CDR3 runs 14 residues. Germline V CDR1 and CDR2: LNHDA, SQIVND (reference sequence).

The chain employs TRBV4-2 and TRBJ2-7; 7 nucleotides match TRBD1. The CDR3 loop spans 16 amino acids. V was pared by 2 bases and J by 0 bases, with 7 bases of the junction left unmatched. Germline V gives CDR1 LGHNA, CDR2 YNFKEQ. The CDR3 here is CASSQPTGRSSYEQYF. CDR3 bases: TGTGCCAGCAGCCAACCGACAGGGCGGAGCTCCTACGAGCAGTACTTC.

The V and J genes are TRBV5-1 and TRBJ2-7; 10 nucleotides match TRBD1. This CDR3 is 13 amino acids long. Germline V lookup: CDR1 SGHRS, CDR2 YFSETQ. V lost 8 bases and J lost 4; bases outside the gene matches: 6. The CDR3 region is CARAGTGVYEQYF. CDR3 DNA: TGCGCCAGAGCCGGGACAGGGGTTTACGAGCAGTACTTC.

This clonotype was seen repeatedly, ten times or more. This chain uses TRBV4-3 with TRBJ2-2; 11 nucleotides line up with TRBD2. Germline CDR1 LGHNA, CDR2 YSLEER. With V trimmed by 0 bases and J by 0 bases, 6 bases remained unmatched. CDR3 length: 19 residues. This CDR3 is CASSQEVLAGASNTGELFF. For the CDR3, the DNA is TGCGCCAGCAGCCAAGAGGTACTAGCGGGAGCCTCGAACACCGGGGAGCTGTTTTTT.

Only a few counts were recorded for this clonotype. The V gene is TRBV12-3 or TRBV12-4, the J gene TRBJ2-2; D is unresolved. This CDR3 region has 13 residues. Trimming pared 3 bases from V and 6 bases from J, leaving 8 bases between. The CDR3 DNA reads as TGTGCCAGCAGTTTTCCCGGCGCCGGGGAGCTGTTTTTT. It specifies CASSFPGAGELFF.

Many counts were recorded for this clonotype. This chain joins TRBV4-3 and TRBJ1-6, with D possibly TRBD1 on 5 matching bases. The CDR3 has 14 amino acids. Germline V lookup: CDR1 LGHNA, CDR2 YSLEER. Deletions cut 3 bases from V and 8 bases from J, with 11 bases between. CDR3 nucleotides: TGCGCCAGCAGCCAGGTGACAGCCTATTCACCCCTCCACTTT. Its protein is CASSQVTAYSPLHF.

Comment on this clonotype: Given a much more abundant clone one base away, this may be a read error. V gene TRBV24-1 combines with J gene TRBJ2-6, with 11 bases fitting TRBD1. CDR1 KGHDR and CDR2 SFDVKD come from the germline V gene. There are 18 residues in the CDR3. This CDR3 is CATSRTGGGLTGVNVLTF. As DNA, the CDR3 is TGTGCCACCAGTAGGACAGGGGGCGGACTCACTGGGGTCAACGTCCTGACTTTC.

Many counts were recorded for this clonotype. J is TRBJ1-3 and V is TRBV7-8; no definite D call. Per the germline V gene, CDR1 is SGHVS and CDR2 is FQNEAQ. The CDR3 totals 15 residues. Trimming shortened V by 1 base and J by 0 bases, and 7 bases separated the two germline ends. This CDR3 reads CASSLGLNSGNTIYF. For the CDR3, the DNA is TGTGCCAGCAGCTTAGGACTGAACTCTGGAAACACCATATATTTT. The whole variable domain, remainder taken from reference TRBV7-8 and TRBJ1-3, is GAGVSQSPRYKVAKRGQDVALRCDPISGHVSLFWYQQALGQGPEFLTYFQNEAQLDKSGLPSDRFFAERPEGSVSTLKIQRTQQEDSAVYLCASSLGLNSGNTIYFGEGSWLTVV.

The chain uses TRBV5-1 and TRBJ2-7; 10 bases fit TRBD1. Germline CDR1 reads SGHRS; CDR2 reads YFSETQ. V lost 2 bases and J lost 5; bases outside the gene matches: 4. This CDR3 has 14 amino acids. CDR3 nucleotides: TGCGCCAGCAGCTTTGCCGGGACAGGGGACGAGCAGTACTTC. Amino acids: CASSFAGTGDEQYF.

This clonotype was counted at least ten times. The chain combines TRBV7-2 with TRBJ1-1; D is ambiguous. The CDR3 covers 15 residues. With 2 bases removed from V and 1 base from J, the gap between germline ends came to 11 bases. The germline V gene encodes CDR1 SGHTA and CDR2 FQGNSA. The CDR3 DNA reads TGTGCCAGCAGCTTATCACCGACCAAGAACACTGAAGCTTTCTTT. This encodes CASSLSPTKNTEAFF.

This sequence joins TRBV20-1 and TRBJ2-7, with D perhaps TRBD1 (8 bases). Trimming took 0 bases from V and 4 from J, leaving 13 bases between them. In germline, CDR1 is DFQATT, CDR2 SNEGSKA (reference sequence). CDR3 length: 14 residues. The CDR3 region has the DNA TGCAGTGCTAGAGAACAGGGGGGGAGGTACGAGCAGTACTTC. As protein: CSAREQGGRYEQYF.

Many counts were recorded for this clonotype. The CDR3, as DNA: TGCAGTGCTAGAGGACTAGCAATCTTTCACAATGAGCAGTTCTTC. Amino acids: CSARGLAIFHNEQFF. This rearrangement joins TRBV20-1 to TRBJ2-1; 7 positions match TRBD2. V lost 1 base to trimming and J lost 5 bases; unmatched junction nucleotides: 8. Looked up from germline, CDR1 is DFQATT and CDR2 is SNEGSKA (reference sequence). There are 15 residues in the CDR3.

The CDR3 region is CASSTTGSNYGYTF. The CDR3 coding sequence is TGTGCCAGCAGCACGACAGGGTCTAACTATGGCTACACCTTC. The chain carries TRBV7-9 and TRBJ1-2, with 7 bases lining up with TRBD1. Germline CDR1 reads SEHNR; CDR2 reads FQNEAQ (reference sequence). The CDR3 covers 14 residues. J gave up 0 bases and V 5 bases, and 3 bases lay outside the gene matches.

This clonotype was found many times. CDR3 in amino acids: CASTAGQNTDTQYF. The DNA of the CDR3 is TGTGCCAGCACAGCCGGACAGAACACAGATACGCAGTATTTT. This chain joins TRBV7-9 and TRBJ2-3, with a possible D match to TRBD1 (6 bases). There are 14 residues in the CDR3. Trimming removed 7 bases at V and 2 bases at J, with 13 bases between. CDR1 and CDR2 from the germline V gene are SEHNR and FQNEAQ (reference sequence).